The present T cell receptor (beta chain) was sequenced within a study of shared clonotypes between healthy human individuals (dated by TCRdb to 2020 to 2022). About the study as a whole: A couple of women and a few men aged 18 to 49 years were included in the cohort. Per donor, three plates each were used for CD4 naive and CD4 memory, two for CD8 naive, and one for CD8 memory. Blood TCR repertoires of five healthy adults were deeply sequenced to estimate repertoire size and the extent of clonotype sharing between individuals. To increase sequencing depth and limit assay-specific biases, TCR repertoire library preparation and sequencing were carried out by different laboratories using diverse techniques. Leukapheresis yielded between about 0.94 and 9 billion PBMCs per donor. Points the paper makes about the study in general: Naive subsets generally had larger estimated clonotype richness than memory subsets did. Higher generation probabilities were observed for clonotypes shared by all four sorted-subset donors than for non-shared clonotypes. The genetic and exposure-history diversity represented was limited by the small number of donors. Incomplete sequencing was indicated by rarefaction of sorted-subset datasets, despite the large sequencing depth. Only blood was sampled, and tissue TCR repertoires likely differ from those in blood. Pairwise subsampling led to the expectation that sequencing depth would affect the degree of clonotype sharing among donors. Sharing across several donors was observed for about 5% of naive CD4, under 4% of naive CD8, 2% to 2.5% of memory CD4, and around 0.44% of memory CD8 clonotypes.

The CDR3 starts with the cysteine, ends with the phenylalanine, and has 18 residues. The sequence is cut down to CDR3 DNA, 54 bases in frame from base 1. From a lookup of the germline V gene, CDR1 and CDR2 are SGHRS and YFSETQ. V loses 3 bases, J loses 0 bases, and the germline ends lie 16 bases apart. A remark on this clone: What this receptor recognizes is not known. No per-base quality is available; no much larger clone lies one base away.

Healthy HIV-negative adults with no recently reported acute infections or vaccinations were included as donors. All donors were Caucasian adults living in Nashville, Tennessee, USA. CD4+ T cells were enriched by magnetic negative selection, after which naive cells were positively selected on CD45RA and the negative fraction was taken as the memory subset. Blood was obtained by leukapheresis, after which PBMCs were separated by Ficoll-Histopaque density gradient centrifugation and cryopreserved in liquid nitrogen vapor phase. Analytical flow cytometry was used to check the purity and quantity of each magnetically sorted T cell population. Genomic DNA was isolated from every sorted fraction and measured by UV absorbance on a Nanodrop 2000c. TCR CDR3 regions were amplified from genomic DNA by multiplex PCR using the deep immunoSEQ assay. Genomic DNA extracted from each cell subset was distributed evenly over all wells of several immunoSEQ 96-well plates, and each plate served as one replicate. For sorted subsets, each replicate PCR was loaded with around 200 ng genomic DNA, equivalent to 32,000 or so T cell genomes. Purified libraries were quantified with a Qubit 3.0 fluorometer, sized on a Bioanalyzer 2100, and re-quantified with the KAPA Library Quantification kit. A separate single-read 150-cycle Illumina NextSeq 550 flow cell was used to sequence each immunoSEQ 96-well plate. In the original analysis: Because only junctional sequences without quality scores were contained in the immunoSEQ output, filtering matching that applied to full-length reads could not be performed. Sequences were annotated with PyIR, a Python wrapper for IgBLAST v1.9, and V/J genes and CDR3 were assigned using IMGT germline references. Any read was removed if the V/J assignment was weak (E-value above 1e-6), the CDR3 was missing, or the read contained stop codons, out-of-frame junctions, or ambiguous translated residues. A V3J clonotype was defined by an identical inferred V gene, J gene, and CDR3 amino acid sequence. The percentage overlap between two repertoires was calculated by dividing the number of shared unique clonotypes by the size of the smaller repertoire. Richness of each repertoire was evaluated using RTK rarefaction, the Chao1 estimator, and Recon v2.1 estimates of unobserved clonotypes. OLGA was used to compute generation probabilities for all TCRbeta clonotypes that the gDNA method yielded from a few donors. Sourced from immuneACCESS, this table was stored by TCRdb with only in-frame sequences that have V and J called. A share of the clones is absent; for the studies checked, an unresolved V gene accounts for under half, and the remainder has no known explanation. The DNA gave D and trimming, while V, J and clone size come from that table. This sample lists about 1 million clones; under 80% were detected once. The ten largest clones add up to around 1.5% of the sample.

The clonotype was recovered from a young man in good health. This receptor chain uses TRBV5-1 and TRBJ2-6; the D region possibly corresponds to TRBD1 (6 bases align). Sequenced: memory CD4+ T cells sorted from blood. This sample's cell subset or site label indicates: CD45RA-negative fraction. The CDR3 sequence is CASSSSPGQSSGANVLTF. The DNA is as follows: TGCGCCAGCAGCTCATCCCCAGGACAGAGCTCTGGGGCCAACGTCCTGACTTTC.